Listed below are T cell receptor beta chains from one sample, sequenced in a study of cytomegalovirus exposure and HLA in healthy donors. Sequencing used immunoSEQ multiplex PCR; TCRdb keeps in-frame clones, though not all of them. The sample gives about 120,000 clones, 80% to 85% of which show up once; around 4% is in the top ten. Sequenced: PBMCs. These receptors came from a woman aged 25 to 39 in good health and CMV-seronegative. The CDR3 runs from the conserved cysteine through the conserved F or W. Each record gives: J gene, clone size, V gene, D gene, CDR3 DNA, CDR3 protein. A D gene is named only where the DNA matches it firmly. Expanded clones are given a class, and other clones once, few, many or no size at all.

j_gene: TRBJ2-1; abundance: NA; v_gene: TRBV9; d_gene: NA; CDR3nt: TGTGCCAGCAGCGTAGAACACTACAATGAGCAGTTCTTC; CDR3aa: CASSVEHYNEQFF
j_gene: TRBJ2-3; abundance: NA; v_gene: TRBV28; d_gene: NA; CDR3nt: TGTGCCAGCAGTTTAGGAGCCCTTCGTGAGCAGTATTTT; CDR3aa: CASSLGALREQYF
j_gene: TRBJ1-1; abundance: NA; v_gene: TRBV11-2; d_gene: NA; CDR3nt: TGTGCCAGCAGCTTAGACTCCCCCACTGAAGCTTTCTTT; CDR3aa: CASSLDSPTEAFF
j_gene: TRBJ2-2; abundance: NA; v_gene: TRBV19; d_gene: TRBD2; CDR3nt: TGTGCCAGTAGTATGGGGGAGGGGACCGGGGAGCTGTTTTTT; CDR3aa: CASSMGEGTGELFF
j_gene: TRBJ1-5; abundance: NA; v_gene: TRBV18; d_gene: TRBD1; CDR3nt: TGTGCCAGCTCACCAGCGGGACAGGGGAATCAGCCCCAGCATTTT; CDR3aa: CASSPAGQGNQPQHF
j_gene: TRBJ2-5; abundance: NA; v_gene: TRBV5-1; d_gene: NA; CDR3nt: TGCGCCAGCAGCTTCCTGGACAGCAAAGCCGCGACCCAGTACTTC; CDR3aa: CASSFLDSKAATQYF
j_gene: TRBJ2-7; abundance: NA; v_gene: TRBV27; d_gene: NA; CDR3nt: TGTGCCAGCAGTCCCAGGGGGGGACAGGTCTACGAGCAGTACTTC; CDR3aa: CASSPRGGQVYEQYF
j_gene: TRBJ1-6; abundance: NA; v_gene: TRBV7-9; d_gene: TRBD1; CDR3nt: TGTGCCAGCACCCAGGGGGGCGGTAATTCACCCCTCCACTTT; CDR3aa: CASTQGGGNSPLHF
j_gene: TRBJ1-2; abundance: NA; v_gene: TRBV6-5; d_gene: NA; CDR3nt: TGTGCCAGCAGTTACTCGAGTACAGGGCACTATGGCTACACCTTC; CDR3aa: CASSYSSTGHYGYTF
j_gene: TRBJ1-5; abundance: NA; v_gene: TRBV10-2; d_gene: NA; CDR3nt: TGCGCCAGCAGTGAGGGCAGGGGCAATCAGCCCCAGCATTTT; CDR3aa: CASSEGRGNQPQHF
j_gene: TRBJ2-2; abundance: NA; v_gene: TRBV6-5; d_gene: TRBD1; CDR3nt: TGTGCCAGCAGTTACGGGACAGGGGGGGACACCGGGGAGCTGTTTTTT; CDR3aa: CASSYGTGGDTGELFF
j_gene: TRBJ2-3; abundance: NA; v_gene: TRBV7-2; d_gene: NA; CDR3nt: TGTGCCAGCAGCTTTCGCAGCGGGTCGTTGATAGATACGCAGTATTTT; CDR3aa: CASSFRSGSLIDTQYF
j_gene: TRBJ2-1; abundance: NA; v_gene: TRBV4-3; d_gene: NA; CDR3nt: TGCGCCAGCAGCTCTACAGGGCCCACTCGATCCGAGCAGTTCTTC; CDR3aa: CASSSTGPTRSEQFF
j_gene: TRBJ2-7; abundance: NA; v_gene: TRBV7-8; d_gene: TRBD1; CDR3nt: TGTGCCAGCAGAGAAAACCCGGGACAGGGCTCCTACGAGCAGTACTTC; CDR3aa: CASRENPGQGSYEQYF
j_gene: TRBJ1-5; abundance: NA; v_gene: TRBV9; d_gene: NA; CDR3nt: TGTGCCAGCAGCGTAGCATGGGGCCAGCCCCAGCATTTT; CDR3aa: CASSVAWGQPQHF
j_gene: TRBJ2-1; abundance: NA; v_gene: TRBV27; d_gene: NA; CDR3nt: TGTGCCAGCAGTTTATTACCCGGACAGATTGGCTACAATGAGCAGTTCTTC; CDR3aa: CASSLLPGQIGYNEQFF
j_gene: TRBJ1-5; abundance: NA; v_gene: TRBV15; d_gene: TRBD1; CDR3nt: TGTGCCACCAGCAGAGAGGCCGCGGGACAGGATCAGCCCCAGCATTTT; CDR3aa: CATSREAAGQDQPQHF
j_gene: TRBJ2-7; abundance: few; v_gene: TRBV28; d_gene: TRBD1; CDR3nt: TGTGCCAGCAGTTACAGGGGGCTATCTGGCGAGCAGTACTTC; CDR3aa: CASSYRGLSGEQYF
j_gene: TRBJ2-1; abundance: once; v_gene: TRBV6-5; d_gene: NA; CDR3nt: TGTGCCAGCAGACGCCCCCAGGGGAATGAGCAGTTCTTC; CDR3aa: CASRRPQGNEQFF
j_gene: TRBJ2-7; abundance: few; v_gene: TRBV14; d_gene: TRBD2; CDR3nt: TGTGCCAGCAGCCAAACCTTGGGACTAGCGTTCAACGAGCAGTACTTC; CDR3aa: CASSQTLGLAFNEQYF
j_gene: TRBJ1-1; abundance: NA; v_gene: TRBV28; d_gene: TRBD1; CDR3nt: TGTGCCAGCAGTTTTGATACGACAGGGTGGAACACTGAAGCTTTCTTT; CDR3aa: CASSFDTTGWNTEAFF
j_gene: TRBJ2-1; abundance: NA; v_gene: TRBV6-5; d_gene: NA; CDR3nt: TGTGCCAGCAGTTACGAGGACGACCAGGGAAATGAGCAGTTCTTC; CDR3aa: CASSYEDDQGNEQFF
j_gene: TRBJ2-2; abundance: NA; v_gene: TRBV2; d_gene: TRBD1; CDR3nt: TGTGCCAGCAGCCGGACAGGGAACACCGGGGAGCTGTTTTTT; CDR3aa: CASSRTGNTGELFF
j_gene: TRBJ2-1; abundance: NA; v_gene: TRBV7-8; d_gene: TRBD2; CDR3nt: TGTGCCAGCTTCGGGGGGTTAGGGCAGTTCTTC; CDR3aa: CASFGGLGQFF
j_gene: TRBJ2-7; abundance: NA; v_gene: TRBV7-9; d_gene: NA; CDR3nt: TGTGCCAGCAGCTTAGTGGGAGGTAACCACGAGCAGTACTTC; CDR3aa: CASSLVGGNHEQYF
j_gene: TRBJ2-5; abundance: NA; v_gene: TRBV19; d_gene: TRBD2; CDR3nt: TGTGCCAGTAGGGACGGGGGGGATCCGGAGACCCAGTACTTC; CDR3aa: CASRDGGDPETQYF
j_gene: TRBJ2-2; abundance: NA; v_gene: TRBV27; d_gene: NA; CDR3nt: TGTGCCAGCAGTTTCTCGGGGTCCGCGAACACCGGGGAGCTGTTTTTT; CDR3aa: CASSFSGSANTGELFF
j_gene: TRBJ2-1; abundance: once; v_gene: TRBV7-2; d_gene: TRBD2; CDR3nt: TGTGCCAGCAGCTTGCTAGCGGACTCCTACAATGAGCAGTTCTTC; CDR3aa: CASSLLADSYNEQFF
j_gene: TRBJ2-1; abundance: NA; v_gene: TRBV4-3; d_gene: TRBD2; CDR3nt: TGCGCCAGCAGCCAGGGACTAGCGGCCTACAATGAGCAGTTCTTC; CDR3aa: CASSQGLAAYNEQFF
j_gene: TRBJ2-6; abundance: NA; v_gene: TRBV4-1; d_gene: NA; CDR3nt: TGCGCCAGCAGCCAAGAGGGGCGGCGCGGGGCCAACGTCCTGACTTTC; CDR3aa: CASSQEGRRGANVLTF
j_gene: TRBJ2-1; abundance: few; v_gene: TRBV7-9; d_gene: NA; CDR3nt: TGTGCCAGCAGCTTGGCTAGAGGATTAAACAATGAGCAGTTCTTC; CDR3aa: CASSLARGLNNEQFF
j_gene: TRBJ2-2; abundance: once; v_gene: TRBV7-3; d_gene: TRBD2; CDR3nt: TGTGCCAGCAGCTTAAGAAGGGAGCGGGGTTCCGGGGAGCTGTTTTTT; CDR3aa: CASSLRRERGSGELFF
j_gene: TRBJ2-1; abundance: once; v_gene: TRBV4-3; d_gene: NA; CDR3nt: TGCGCCAGCAGCCAAGATGTATCGCGTGAGCAGTTCTTC; CDR3aa: CASSQDVSREQFF
j_gene: TRBJ1-3; abundance: NA; v_gene: TRBV19; d_gene: NA; CDR3nt: TGTGCCAGTAGTATACCGGGGGCTGGAAACACCATATATTTT; CDR3aa: CASSIPGAGNTIYF
j_gene: TRBJ2-7; abundance: few; v_gene: TRBV28; d_gene: TRBD1; CDR3nt: TGTGCCAGCAGTTTGGGACAGGGGGCTTACGAGCAGTACTTC; CDR3aa: CASSLGQGAYEQYF
j_gene: TRBJ2-3; abundance: NA; v_gene: TRBV19; d_gene: NA; CDR3nt: TGTGCCAGTAGTATCGGGAGTTCCACAGATACGCAGTATTTT; CDR3aa: CASSIGSSTDTQYF